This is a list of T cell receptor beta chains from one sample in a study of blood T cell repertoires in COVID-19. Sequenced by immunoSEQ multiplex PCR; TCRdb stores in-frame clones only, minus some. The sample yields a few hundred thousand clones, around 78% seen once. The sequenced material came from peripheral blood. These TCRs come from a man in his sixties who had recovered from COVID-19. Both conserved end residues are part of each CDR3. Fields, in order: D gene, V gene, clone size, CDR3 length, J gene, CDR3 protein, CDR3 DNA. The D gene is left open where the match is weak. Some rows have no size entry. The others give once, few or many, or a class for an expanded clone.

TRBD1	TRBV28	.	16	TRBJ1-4	CASSSPGGATNEKLFF	TGTGCCAGCAGTTCCCCAGGGGGCGCGACTAATGAAAAACTGTTTTTT
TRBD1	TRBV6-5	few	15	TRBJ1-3	CASSRGTDFGNTIYF	TGTGCCAGCAGCAGGGGGACCGACTTTGGAAACACCATATATTTT
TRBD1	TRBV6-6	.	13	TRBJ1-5	CASSRDSRQPQHF	TGTGCCAGCAGTCGGGACAGTAGGCAGCCCCAGCATTTT
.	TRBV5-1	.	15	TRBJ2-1	CASSLSTGVGNEQFF	TGCGCCAGCAGCTTGAGTACAGGAGTGGGCAATGAGCAGTTCTTC
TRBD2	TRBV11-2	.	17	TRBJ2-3	CASSPLLAGGFTDTQYF	TGTGCCAGCAGCCCTCTTTTAGCGGGGGGGTTTACAGATACGCAGTATTTT
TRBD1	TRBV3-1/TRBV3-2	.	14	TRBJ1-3	CASSRQGGGNTIYF	TGTGCCAGCAGCCGACAGGGGGGTGGAAACACCATATATTTT
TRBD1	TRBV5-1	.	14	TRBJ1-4	CASSLTGSNEKLFF	TGCGCCAGCAGCCTGACAGGGAGTAATGAAAAACTGTTTTTT
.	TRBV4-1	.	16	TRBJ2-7	CASSQESAGALYEQYF	TGCGCCAGCAGCCAAGAATCGGCGGGGGCCCTCTACGAGCAGTACTTC
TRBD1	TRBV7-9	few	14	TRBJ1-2	CASSLTGTGDGYTF	TGTGCCAGCAGCCTAACCGGGACAGGGGATGGCTACACCTTC
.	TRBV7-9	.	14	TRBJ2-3	CASSLVAVADTQYF	TGTGCCAGCAGCTTAGTTGCGGTGGCAGATACGCAGTATTTT
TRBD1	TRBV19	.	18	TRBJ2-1	CASSMLSGGAGRYNEQFF	TGTGCCAGTAGTATGCTGTCAGGGGGCGCTGGAAGGTACAATGAGCAGTTCTTC
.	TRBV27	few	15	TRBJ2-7	CASSLGRAGLYEQYF	TGTGCCAGCAGCCTTGGACGGGCGGGTCTCTACGAGCAGTACTTC
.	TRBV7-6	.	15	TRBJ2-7	CASSLYTGSSYEQYF	TGTGCCAGCAGCTTATATACGGGAAGCTCCTACGAGCAGTACTTC
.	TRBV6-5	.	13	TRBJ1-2	CASRRRGNYGYTF	TGTGCCAGCAGACGACGGGGTAACTATGGCTACACCTTC
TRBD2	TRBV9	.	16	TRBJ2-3	CASSAQRSGSSDTQYF	TGTGCCAGCAGCGCGCAGCGTAGCGGGAGTTCAGATACGCAGTATTTT
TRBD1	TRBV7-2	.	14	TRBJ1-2	CASSQRTGPYGYTF	TGTGCCAGCAGCCAACGGACAGGCCCCTATGGCTACACCTTC
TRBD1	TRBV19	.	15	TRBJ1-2	CASSMAPTGGDGYTF	TGTGCCAGTAGTATGGCCCCCACAGGGGGCGATGGCTACACCTTC
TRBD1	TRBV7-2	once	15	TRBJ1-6	CASSLVGTDNSPLHF	TGTGCCAGCAGCTTAGTCGGGACAGATAATTCACCCCTCCACTTT
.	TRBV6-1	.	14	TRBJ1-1	CASSEAWRNTEAFF	TGTGCCAGCAGTGAAGCGTGGAGAAACACTGAAGCTTTCTTT
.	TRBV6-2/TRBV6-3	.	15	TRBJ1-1	CASSYGWGQNTEAFF	TGTGCCAGCAGTTACGGCTGGGGCCAGAACACTGAAGCTTTCTTT
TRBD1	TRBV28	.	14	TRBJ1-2	CASSPRTGPYGYTF	TGTGCCAGCAGTCCCCGGACAGGGCCCTATGGCTACACCTTC
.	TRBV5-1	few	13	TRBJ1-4	CASSGQPNEKLFF	TGCGCCAGCAGCGGACAACCTAATGAAAAACTGTTTTTT
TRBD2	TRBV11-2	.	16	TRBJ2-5	CASSWGTSGTGVTQYF	TGTGCCAGCAGCTGGGGGACTAGCGGGACGGGGGTGACCCAGTACTTC
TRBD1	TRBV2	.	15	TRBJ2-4	CASSEGGTGGNIQYF	TGTGCCAGCAGTGAAGGAGGGACAGGGGGAAACATTCAGTACTTC
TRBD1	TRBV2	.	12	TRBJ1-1	CASTMDRADAFF	TGTGCCAGCACCATGGACAGGGCGGACGCTTTCTTT
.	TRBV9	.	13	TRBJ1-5	CASSADMYQPQHF	TGTGCCAGCAGCGCAGACATGTATCAGCCCCAGCATTTT
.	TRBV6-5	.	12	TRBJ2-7	CASSQSGEEQYF	TGTGCCAGCAGTCAAAGTGGTGAGGAGCAGTACTTC
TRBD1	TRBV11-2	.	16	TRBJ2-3	CASSLVDRGVIVTQYF	TGTGCCAGCAGCTTAGTGGACAGGGGGGTAATAGTTACGCAGTATTTT
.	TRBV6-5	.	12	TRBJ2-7	CASRTAPYEQYF	TGTGCCAGCAGAACAGCACCCTACGAGCAGTACTTC
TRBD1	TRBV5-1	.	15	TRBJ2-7	CASSIGQRGPSEQYF	TGCGCCAGCAGCATAGGACAGAGGGGGCCCTCCGAGCAGTACTTC
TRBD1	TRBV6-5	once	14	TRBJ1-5	CASRGDRNNQPQHF	TGTGCCAGCAGAGGGGACAGGAACAATCAGCCCCAGCATTTT
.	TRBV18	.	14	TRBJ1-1	CASSPTGQNTEAFF	TGTGCCAGCTCACCAACCGGACAGAACACTGAAGCTTTCTTT
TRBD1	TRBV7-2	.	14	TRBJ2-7	CASSLMGQGHEQYF	TGTGCCAGCAGCCTAATGGGACAGGGCCACGAGCAGTACTTC
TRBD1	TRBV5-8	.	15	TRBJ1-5	CASSPDRASNQPQHF	TGTGCCAGCAGCCCCGACAGGGCTAGCAATCAGCCCCAGCATTTT
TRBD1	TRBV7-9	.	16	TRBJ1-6	CASSLYGGTEDSPLHF	TGTGCCAGCAGCTTATACGGTGGGACAGAGGATTCACCCCTCCACTTT
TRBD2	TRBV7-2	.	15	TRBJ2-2	CASSNPTSGTGELFF	TGTGCCAGCAGCAACCCGACTAGCGGGACCGGGGAGCTGTTTTTT
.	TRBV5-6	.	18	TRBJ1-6	CASSPRNHQGGGSSPLHF	TGTGCCAGCAGCCCTAGGAATCACCAGGGTGGCGGAAGCTCACCCCTCCACTTT
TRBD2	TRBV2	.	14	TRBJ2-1	CASSDGGGYNEQFF	TGTGCCAGCAGTGATGGCGGGGGGTACAATGAGCAGTTCTTC
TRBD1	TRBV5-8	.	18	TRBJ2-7	CASSFSGQGFPPTYEQYF	TGTGCCAGCAGCTTTTCGGGACAGGGGTTTCCACCTACCTACGAGCAGTACTTC
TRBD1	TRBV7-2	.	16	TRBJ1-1	CASSHRRGTVYTEAFF	TGTGCCAGCAGCCACCGACGCGGGACAGTATACACTGAAGCTTTCTTT
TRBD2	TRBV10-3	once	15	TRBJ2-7	CAISPLAGGPYEQYF	TGTGCCATCAGTCCCCTAGCGGGAGGGCCGTATGAGCAGTACTTC
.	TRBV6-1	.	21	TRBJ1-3	CASSEPPYYPKTADSGNTIYF	TGTGCCAGCAGTGAACCCCCGTATTACCCCAAAACTGCTGACTCTGGAAACACCATATATTTT
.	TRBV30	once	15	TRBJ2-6	CAWSPGLFGANVLTF	TGTGCCTGGAGTCCAGGCCTCTTTGGGGCCAACGTCCTGACTTTC
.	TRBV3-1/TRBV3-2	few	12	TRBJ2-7	CASSRTDYEQYF	TGTGCCAGCAGTCGGACAGACTACGAGCAGTACTTC
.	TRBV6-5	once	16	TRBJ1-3	CASSYFVQNSGNTIYF	TGTGCCAGCAGTTACTTTGTCCAGAACTCTGGAAACACCATATATTTT
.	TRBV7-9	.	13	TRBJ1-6	CASSLASVSPLHF	TGTGCCAGCAGCTTAGCTTCGGTTTCACCCCTCCACTTT
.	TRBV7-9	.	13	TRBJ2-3	CASSTRGTDTQYF	TGTGCCAGCAGCACCCGGGGCACAGATACGCAGTATTTT
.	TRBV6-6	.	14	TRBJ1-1	CASSVKRGNTEAFF	TGTGCCAGCAGTGTTAAAAGGGGGAACACTGAAGCTTTCTTT
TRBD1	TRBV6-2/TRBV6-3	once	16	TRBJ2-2	CASSRPGQGNTGELFF	TGTGCCAGCAGCCGTCCGGGACAGGGTAACACCGGGGAGCTGTTTTTT
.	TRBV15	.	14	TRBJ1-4	CATSRYGGTEKLFF	TGTGCCACCAGCCGGTATGGGGGGACTGAAAAACTGTTTTTT